This TCR beta chain stems from a study of T cells in Graves' hyperthyroidism and ophthalmopathy. Study conclusions and caveats: Most clonotypes expanded in thyroid above 0.001 were likewise present in blood.

J lost 9 bases, V lost 3 bases, and 7 bases had no gene match. The CDR3 is made up of 14 amino acids. Germline CDR1 and CDR2: LNHDA and SQIVND (reference sequence). Over 18 months, lack of ophthalmopathy progression marked Graves' hyperthyroidism as stable. As for this clonotype: The antigen is not known.

It was RNA transcripts that yielded the amplified TCR beta CDR3 regions. With the HTBI primer set, the TCR CDR3 went through a first round of RT-PCR. TCRdb independently ran MiXCR on the multiplex PCR reads; one entry per CDR3 protein. Among some 510,000 distinct CDR3 sequences listed, less than 25% were seen once. The chain joins TRBV19 to TRBJ2-2, with 7 bases aligning to TRBD1. Sample: blood. The clonotype originates from a man between 18 and 35 years old with Graves' hyperthyroidism. CDR3 coding DNA: TGTGCCAGTAGTATCTCCTCACAGGGGTGGGAGCTGTTTTTT. It encodes CASSISSQGWELFF.